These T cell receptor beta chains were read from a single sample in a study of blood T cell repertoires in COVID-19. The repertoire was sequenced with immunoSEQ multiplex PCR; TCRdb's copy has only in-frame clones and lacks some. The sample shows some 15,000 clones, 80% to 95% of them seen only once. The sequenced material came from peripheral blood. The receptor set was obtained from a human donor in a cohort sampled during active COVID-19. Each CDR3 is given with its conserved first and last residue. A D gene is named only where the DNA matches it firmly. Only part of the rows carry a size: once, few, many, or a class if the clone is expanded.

CDR3 protein: CASSQDSPSANTGELFF
CDR3 DNA: TGCGCCAGCAGCCAAGATTCCCCTAGCGCCAACACCGGGGAGCTGTTTTTT
V gene: TRBV4-3
J gene: TRBJ2-2
clone size: .
D gene: .

CDR3 protein: CASSINQANYGYTF
CDR3 DNA: TGTGCCAGCAGCATAAATCAGGCTAACTATGGCTACACCTTC
V gene: TRBV7-9
J gene: TRBJ1-2
clone size: .
D gene: .

CDR3 protein: CASRGQVRGYGYTF
CDR3 DNA: TGTGCCAGCAGAGGACAGGTACGGGGCTATGGCTACACCTTC
V gene: TRBV5-5
J gene: TRBJ1-2
clone size: .
D gene: TRBD1

CDR3 protein: CASSSPWPNNEQFF
CDR3 DNA: TGTGCCAGCAGCTCCCCCTGGCCAAACAATGAGCAGTTCTTC
V gene: TRBV7-2
J gene: TRBJ2-1
clone size: .
D gene: .

CDR3 protein: CASSIGTAQGETQYF
CDR3 DNA: TGTGCCAGTAGTATAGGGACAGCCCAAGGAGAGACCCAGTACTTC
V gene: TRBV19
J gene: TRBJ2-5
clone size: few
D gene: .

CDR3 protein: CASSRDRARNGELFF
CDR3 DNA: TGTGCCAGTAGTAGGGACAGGGCGCGCAACGGGGAGCTGTTTTTT
V gene: TRBV19
J gene: TRBJ2-2
clone size: .
D gene: TRBD1

CDR3 protein: CSVPTGGDSVEQYF
CDR3 DNA: TGCAGCGTCCCTACAGGGGGGGATTCGGTTGAGCAGTACTTC
V gene: TRBV29-1
J gene: TRBJ2-7
clone size: .
D gene: .

CDR3 protein: CASSVDIHPKNIQYF
CDR3 DNA: TGTGCCAGCAGCGTAGACATCCATCCCAAAAACATTCAGTACTTC
V gene: TRBV9
J gene: TRBJ2-4
clone size: .
D gene: .

CDR3 protein: CASSEAGTGGWNEQYF
CDR3 DNA: TGTGCCAGCAGTGAAGCCGGCACAGGGGGCTGGAACGAGCAGTACTTC
V gene: TRBV2
J gene: TRBJ2-7
clone size: few
D gene: TRBD1

CDR3 protein: CASRLREGTEAFF
CDR3 DNA: TGTGCCAGCAGACTCAGGGAGGGCACTGAAGCTTTCTTT
V gene: TRBV6-5
J gene: TRBJ1-1
clone size: medium-sized
D gene: .

CDR3 protein: CASSSGPEETQYF
CDR3 DNA: TGTGCCAGCAGCAGCGGACCGGAAGAGACCCAGTACTTC
V gene: TRBV7-8
J gene: TRBJ2-5
clone size: .
D gene: .

CDR3 protein: CASSGTSEETQYF
CDR3 DNA: TGTGCCAGCAGCGGGACTAGCGAAGAGACCCAGTACTTC
V gene: TRBV6-5
J gene: TRBJ2-5
clone size: .
D gene: TRBD2

CDR3 protein: CASSEVEGLERNEQFF
CDR3 DNA: TGTGCCAGCAGTGAGGTTGAGGGACTCGAGCGCAATGAGCAGTTCTTC
V gene: TRBV6-1
J gene: TRBJ2-1
clone size: .
D gene: .

CDR3 protein: CASSQGLAGALDTQYF
CDR3 DNA: TGTGCCAGCAGCCAAGGACTAGCGGGGGCCCTGGATACGCAGTATTTT
V gene: TRBV7-9
J gene: TRBJ2-3
clone size: .
D gene: TRBD2

CDR3 protein: CASSSPPGGKDTIYF
CDR3 DNA: TGTGCCAGCAGCTCCCCACCAGGGGGCAAGGACACCATATATTTT
V gene: TRBV7-8
J gene: TRBJ1-3
clone size: .
D gene: TRBD1

CDR3 protein: CASSLARADIQYF
CDR3 DNA: TGTGCCAGCAGCTTAGCGAGGGCAGACATTCAGTACTTC
V gene: TRBV7-2
J gene: TRBJ2-4
clone size: .
D gene: .

CDR3 protein: CASSVGARTGELFF
CDR3 DNA: TGTGCCAGCTCCGTGGGGGCGCGCACCGGGGAGCTGTTTTTT
V gene: TRBV27
J gene: TRBJ2-2
clone size: .
D gene: .

CDR3 protein: CASSYNPGQDYEQYF
CDR3 DNA: TGTGCCAGCAGTTACAATCCGGGACAGGACTACGAGCAGTACTTC
V gene: TRBV6-2/TRBV6-3
J gene: TRBJ2-7
clone size: .
D gene: TRBD1

CDR3 protein: CASSSSGGAANTGELFF
CDR3 DNA: TGCGCCAGCAGCTCAAGCGGGGGAGCCGCGAACACCGGGGAGCTGTTTTTT
V gene: TRBV5-1
J gene: TRBJ2-2
clone size: .
D gene: TRBD2

CDR3 protein: CASQKRNRANEQYF
CDR3 DNA: TGTGCCAGCCAAAAAAGGAACAGGGCGAACGAGCAGTACTTC
V gene: TRBV11-3
J gene: TRBJ2-7
clone size: .
D gene: .

CDR3 protein: CASSSGTSGAEQYF
CDR3 DNA: TGTGCCAGCAGTTCCGGGACTAGCGGGGCTGAGCAGTACTTC
V gene: TRBV5-6
J gene: TRBJ2-7
clone size: .
D gene: TRBD2

CDR3 protein: CASSIDRTGSEQYF
CDR3 DNA: TGTGCCAGTAGTATAGATAGGACAGGGAGTGAGCAGTACTTC
V gene: TRBV19
J gene: TRBJ2-7
clone size: .
D gene: TRBD1

CDR3 protein: CAGRTSGSSGELFF
CDR3 DNA: TGTGCCGGAAGGACTAGCGGGAGTTCCGGGGAGCTGTTTTTT
V gene: TRBV6-6
J gene: TRBJ2-2
clone size: .
D gene: TRBD2

CDR3 protein: CASSLGSAGTDTQYF
CDR3 DNA: TGCGCCAGCAGCTTAGGGAGCGCGGGGACAGATACGCAGTATTTT
V gene: TRBV5-1
J gene: TRBJ2-3
clone size: .
D gene: .

CDR3 protein: CASRRTGANTGELFF
CDR3 DNA: TGTGCCAGCAGAAGGACAGGGGCAAACACCGGGGAGCTGTTTTTT
V gene: TRBV2
J gene: TRBJ2-2
clone size: .
D gene: TRBD1

CDR3 protein: CASSPPAGNPGNTIYF
CDR3 DNA: TGTGCCAGCTCACCACCGGCAGGGAATCCTGGAAACACCATATATTTT
V gene: TRBV18
J gene: TRBJ1-3
clone size: .
D gene: .

CDR3 protein: CASSLVGTGGNVRGGYTF
CDR3 DNA: TGTGCCAGCAGCTTAGTTGGGACAGGGGGCAATGTTCGAGGTGGCTACACCTTC
V gene: TRBV7-2
J gene: TRBJ1-2
clone size: .
D gene: TRBD1

CDR3 protein: CASSPQWTGPGNTIYF
CDR3 DNA: TGTGCCAGCAGCCCCCAATGGACAGGCCCTGGAAACACCATATATTTT
V gene: TRBV3-1/TRBV3-2
J gene: TRBJ1-3
clone size: once
D gene: TRBD1

CDR3 protein: CASGPEGGAVDTQYF
CDR3 DNA: TGTGCCAGCGGACCGGAGGGGGGGGCCGTCGATACGCAGTATTTT
V gene: TRBV28
J gene: TRBJ2-3
clone size: .
D gene: .

CDR3 protein: CASRPTGYDTEAFF
CDR3 DNA: TGTGCCAGCAGACCGACAGGGTATGACACTGAAGCTTTCTTT
V gene: TRBV7-9
J gene: TRBJ1-1
clone size: .
D gene: TRBD1

CDR3 protein: CASSDPGTGDTEAFF
CDR3 DNA: TGTGCCAGCAGTGATCCCGGGACAGGGGACACTGAAGCTTTCTTT
V gene: TRBV25-1
J gene: TRBJ1-1
clone size: .
D gene: TRBD1

CDR3 protein: CASISQGLSGANVLTF
CDR3 DNA: TGTGCCAGTATCTCCCAGGGCCTCTCTGGGGCCAACGTCCTGACTTTC
V gene: TRBV19
J gene: TRBJ2-6
clone size: .
D gene: .

CDR3 protein: CASSESRRGLVGETQYF
CDR3 DNA: TGCGCCAGCAGTGAGTCCAGAAGAGGACTAGTGGGAGAGACCCAGTACTTC
V gene: TRBV10-2
J gene: TRBJ2-5
clone size: .
D gene: TRBD2

CDR3 protein: CASSLDGGSGYEQYF
CDR3 DNA: TGTGCCAGCAGCTTAGATGGAGGGTCGGGTTACGAGCAGTACTTC
V gene: TRBV7-9
J gene: TRBJ2-7
clone size: .
D gene: .

CDR3 protein: CASSLVAGERGNEQFF
CDR3 DNA: TGTGCCAGCAGCCTAGTAGCGGGGGAGCGGGGGAATGAGCAGTTCTTC
V gene: TRBV7-9
J gene: TRBJ2-1
clone size: .
D gene: TRBD2

CDR3 protein: CASSRYGYQGTTINEKLFF
CDR3 DNA: TGTGCCAGCAGCCGATACGGGTACCAGGGGACCACCATTAATGAAAAACTGTTTTTT
V gene: TRBV3-1/TRBV3-2
J gene: TRBJ1-4
clone size: once
D gene: .

CDR3 protein: CASSPTDTQYF
CDR3 DNA: TGTGCCAGCAGCCCTACAGATACGCAGTATTTT
V gene: TRBV5-6
J gene: TRBJ2-3
clone size: .
D gene: .

CDR3 protein: CASSLAASGSYNEQFF
CDR3 DNA: TGCGCCAGCAGCTTGGCCGCTAGCGGGAGTTACAATGAGCAGTTCTTC
V gene: TRBV5-1
J gene: TRBJ2-1
clone size: .
D gene: TRBD2

CDR3 protein: CASSLPGDNYGYTF
CDR3 DNA: TGTGCCAGCAGCTTGCCAGGGGATAACTATGGCTACACCTTC
V gene: TRBV5-8
J gene: TRBJ1-2
clone size: .
D gene: .

CDR3 protein: CASSVDRGPQYF
CDR3 DNA: TGTGCCAGCAGCGTCGACAGGGGGCCACAGTATTTT
V gene: TRBV27
J gene: TRBJ2-3
clone size: .
D gene: TRBD1

CDR3 protein: CASSPPSGVAKNIQYF
CDR3 DNA: TGTGCCAGCTCACCACCCAGCGGGGTCGCCAAAAACATTCAGTACTTC
V gene: TRBV18
J gene: TRBJ2-4
clone size: .
D gene: TRBD2

CDR3 protein: CAISESTSAKNIQYF
CDR3 DNA: TGTGCCATCAGTGAATCTACTAGCGCCAAAAACATTCAGTACTTC
V gene: TRBV10-3
J gene: TRBJ2-4
clone size: once
D gene: .

CDR3 protein: CASSSVPSGGPRKQYF
CDR3 DNA: TGTGCCAGCAGTTCCGTTCCCAGCGGGGGCCCTCGGAAGCAGTACTTC
V gene: TRBV28
J gene: TRBJ2-7
clone size: .
D gene: TRBD2

CDR3 protein: CASSLVYEQFF
CDR3 DNA: TGTGCCAGCAGCTTAGTTTATGAGCAGTTCTTC
V gene: TRBV2
J gene: TRBJ2-1
clone size: .
D gene: .

CDR3 protein: CASRLGGTSYEQYF
CDR3 DNA: TGTGCCAGCAGATTAGGGGGCACCTCCTACGAGCAGTACTTC
V gene: TRBV27
J gene: TRBJ2-7
clone size: .
D gene: TRBD1

CDR3 protein: CAWKGGGGPQNSYNEQFF
CDR3 DNA: TGTGCCTGGAAGGGCGGGGGAGGGCCGCAGAACTCCTACAATGAGCAGTTCTTC
V gene: TRBV30
J gene: TRBJ2-1
clone size: once
D gene: TRBD2

CDR3 protein: CASSFGNPMGLAGNEQYF
CDR3 DNA: TGTGCCAGCAGCTTCGGGAACCCCATGGGACTAGCGGGAAACGAGCAGTACTTC
V gene: TRBV5-5
J gene: TRBJ2-7
clone size: .
D gene: TRBD2

CDR3 protein: CASSLYRGAWNSPLHF
CDR3 DNA: TGTGCCAGCAGTTTATACCGCGGGGCCTGGAATTCACCCCTCCACTTT
V gene: TRBV28
J gene: TRBJ1-6
clone size: .
D gene: .

CDR3 protein: CASGLTGYYEQYF
CDR3 DNA: TGTGCTAGTGGTTTGACAGGGTACTACGAGCAGTACTTC
V gene: TRBV12-5
J gene: TRBJ2-7
clone size: once
D gene: .

CDR3 protein: CASSPTGPQSYGYTF
CDR3 DNA: TGTGCCAGTAGCCCGACAGGCCCACAATCCTATGGCTACACCTTC
V gene: TRBV19
J gene: TRBJ1-2
clone size: .
D gene: .

CDR3 protein: CASSTRGGMRSNEKLFF
CDR3 DNA: TGTGCCAGTAGTACCCGGGGAGGGATGAGATCTAATGAAAAACTGTTTTTT
V gene: TRBV19
J gene: TRBJ1-4
clone size: .
D gene: .